This T cell receptor beta chain emerged from a study of control samples from healthy donors and cancer patients. Clones were sequenced by immunoSEQ multiplex PCR, and TCRdb holds only the in-frame ones, with some missing. The sample holds 190,000 or so clones; approximately 92% are singletons and the top ten take more than 1.1%. Remarks on this clone: In the same sample, other DNA sequences code for this CDR3.

V was shortened by 4 bases and J by 6 bases, with 17 bases between the two germline ends. The germline V gene has CDR1 SGHRS and CDR2 YFSETQ. This CDR3 has 14 residues. The clonotype comes from a man in his late teens or twenties in good health. The gene calls are TRBV5-1 and TRBJ2-7, with D maybe TRBD2 (6 bases). The sequenced material came from blood. The CDR3: CASSALGGPGEQYF. The CDR3 nucleotides are TGCGCCAGCAGCGCCTTGGGGGGTCCGGGCGAGCAGTACTTC.